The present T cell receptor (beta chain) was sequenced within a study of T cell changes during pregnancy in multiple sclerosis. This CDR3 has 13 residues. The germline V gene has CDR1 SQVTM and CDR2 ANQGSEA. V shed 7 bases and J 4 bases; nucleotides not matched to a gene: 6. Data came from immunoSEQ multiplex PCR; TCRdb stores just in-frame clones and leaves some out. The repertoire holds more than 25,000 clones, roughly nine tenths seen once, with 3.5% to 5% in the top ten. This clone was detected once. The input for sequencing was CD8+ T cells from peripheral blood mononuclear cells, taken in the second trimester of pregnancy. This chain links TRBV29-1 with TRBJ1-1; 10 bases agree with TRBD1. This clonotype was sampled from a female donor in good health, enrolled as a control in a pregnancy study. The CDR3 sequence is CSAEDRGGTEAFF. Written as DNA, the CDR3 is TGCAGCGCAGAGGACAGGGGGGGCACTGAAGCTTTCTTT.